The 25 T cell receptor beta chains below were found in one sample sequenced in a study of control samples from healthy donors and cancer patients. The table came from immunoSEQ multiplex PCR; TCRdb's copy has only in-frame clones and leaves some out. The sample comprises about 120,000 clones, approximately 90% of which are singletons, and 3% to 4% rests with the top ten. The sequencing input was blood. The receptors were sampled from a man aged 40-49 years in good health.

The V gene is TRBV4-2, the J gene TRBJ2-7; TRBD1 agrees at 9 bases. This CDR3 is built from 15 residues. With 3 bases clipped from V and 2 bases from J, the junction kept 5 bases outside the gene matches. From germline, CDR1 is LGHNA and CDR2 YNFKEQ. The CDR3 DNA reads TGTGCCAGCAGCCAGGCCGGGACAGGGACCTACGAGCAGTACTTC. This gives the protein CASSQAGTGTYEQYF.

This clone was seen just once. The chain couples TRBV7-2 to TRBJ2-3, with 12 nucleotides matching TRBD2. The CDR3 spans 17 residues. V shed 1 base and J 2 bases; nucleotides not matched to a gene: 4. Germline V gene lookup returns CDR1 SGHTA and CDR2 FQGNSA. For the CDR3, the DNA is TGTGCCAGCAGCTTAGGACTAGCGGGGGCCTCCACAGATACGCAGTATTTT. Its translation is CASSLGLAGASTDTQYF.

J is TRBJ2-1 and V is TRBV12-3 or TRBV12-4, with TRBD1 matching 9 bases. Trimming removed 7 bases from V and 8 bases from J; junction bases left unmatched: 3. The CDR3 covers 12 residues. CDR3 amino acids: CASTRDRDEQFF. CDR3 in DNA: TGTGCCAGCACCCGGGACAGGGATGAGCAGTTCTTC.

This rearrangement joins TRBV5-1 to TRBJ1-2; 7 nucleotides line up with TRBD1. Looked up from germline, CDR1 is SGHRS and CDR2 is YFSETQ. V dropped 0 bases and J dropped 7; count of bases not matched to a gene: 15. CDR3 size: 17 residues. The CDR3 DNA is TGCGCCAGCAGCTTGGAGGCGGGGACAGAGAGTCTATCTGGCTACACCTTC. It is translated as CASSLEAGTESLSGYTF.

This chain connects TRBV4-1 to TRBJ1-2; 8 bases are a match to TRBD1. This CDR3 has 14 residues. Germline CDR1 and CDR2: MGHRA and YSYEKL. J was trimmed by 7 bases and V by 0 bases; bases with no gene match: 4. This CDR3 reads CASSQDRGPGGYTF. CDR3 nucleotide sequence: TGCGCCAGCAGCCAAGACAGGGGGCCTGGTGGCTACACCTTC.

The chain has TRBV3-1 (or the pseudogene TRBV3-2) and TRBJ1-2; D possibly corresponds to TRBD1 (6 bases). V lost 1 base and J 0 bases, leaving 6 bases between the germline ends. Germline loops: CDR1 LGHDT, CDR2 YNNKEL (reference sequence). The CDR3 is 14 amino acids. CDR3 sequence (DNA): TGTGCCAGCAGCCAAGGACAGGCTAACTATGGCTACACCTTC. Translated: CASSQGQANYGYTF.

This chain connects TRBV6-2 or TRBV6-3 to TRBJ2-5; 10 bases are shared with TRBD2. The J segment lost 0 bases and the V segment lost 4 bases, leaving 5 bases of the junction unmatched. This CDR3 has 16 amino acids. Germline V lookup: CDR1 MNHEY, CDR2 SVGEGT. In nucleotides, the CDR3 is TGTGCCAGCAGTTCCGGTAGCGGGGGGTACCAAGAGACCCAGTACTTC. Translating gives CASSSGSGGYQETQYF.

The V gene is TRBV25-1, the J gene TRBJ1-2, with 8 bases identical to TRBD1. CDR1 and CDR2 from the germline V gene are MGHDK and SYGVNS. The CDR3 loop spans 12 amino acids. The junction had 11 bases not matched to a gene; V was cut back by 7 bases and J by 13 bases. The CDR3 DNA reads TGTGCCAGCAACCAGGGACAGGAAAACTGCACCTTC. Translating gives CASNQGQENCTF.

The chain joins TRBV30 to TRBJ1-3; possibly TRBD1 for D (5 bases). Between the trimmed V and J ends, which lost 3 bases and 2 bases, there was a span of 11 bases. Germline lookup yields CDR1 GTSNPN and CDR2 SVGIG (reference sequence). The CDR3 loop spans 14 amino acids. The CDR3 bases are TGTGCCTGGAGGGGGCCGGGGGCTGGAAACACCATATATTTT. Its translation is CAWRGPGAGNTIYF.

The chain recombines TRBV4-3 with TRBJ2-5; 9 nucleotides match TRBD1. The CDR3 sequence is 16 residues long. Germline V gene data show CDR1 as LGHNA and CDR2 as YSLEER. Germline trimming cut 5 bases from V and 3 bases from J; bases unmatched to any gene: 10. In DNA form, the CDR3 reads TGCGCCAGCAGCGCCCCTTCAGGGACAGGGAAAGAGACCCAGTACTTC. It yields the protein CASSAPSGTGKETQYF.

The chain is built from TRBV24-1 and TRBJ2-3, with 11 bases aligning to TRBD2. Germline trimming cut 4 bases from V and 2 bases from J; bases unmatched to any gene: 7. The length of the CDR3 is 17 residues. The germline V gene has CDR1 KGHDR and CDR2 SFDVKD. The CDR3 sequence: CATSESGLAAITDTQYF. The CDR3 bases are TGTGCCACCAGTGAGTCGGGACTAGCGGCGATCACAGATACGCAGTATTTT.

By proportion, this clone is large. Within the sample, other DNA sequences also encode this same CDR3. The chain joins TRBV19 to TRBJ1-3, with D hard to call. Trimming cost V 5 bases and J 2 bases, with 7 bases left between them. CDR3 size: 13 residues. Germline V gene data show CDR1 as LNHDA and CDR2 as SQIVND (reference sequence). For the CDR3, the DNA is TGTGCCAGTAGTTCTGGGACTGGAAACACCATATATTTT. This encodes CASSSGTGNTIYF.

The chain employs TRBV5-4 and TRBJ1-6; D possibly corresponds to TRBD1 (6 bases). The germline CDR1 and CDR2 sequences are SGHNT and YYREEE (reference sequence). The length of the CDR3 is 15 residues. V was trimmed by 0 bases and J by 5 bases, leaving 9 bases between them. The CDR3 sequence: CASSLDTGNNSPLHF. For the CDR3, the DNA is TGTGCCAGCAGCTTGGATACAGGGAATAATTCACCCCTCCACTTT.

The chain carries TRBV7-2 and TRBJ1-5; 7 bases line up with TRBD1. The germline V gene has CDR1 SGHTA and CDR2 FQGNSA. V shed 6 bases and J 2 bases; nucleotides not matched to a gene: 7. The CDR3 contains 15 residues. The CDR3 sequence is CASSLPGTGNQPQHF. DNA for the CDR3: TGTGCCAGCAGTTTACCCGGGACAGGCAATCAGCCCCAGCATTTT.

The chain carries TRBV7-3 and TRBJ1-2; D is unclear. In germline, CDR1 is SGHTA, CDR2 FQGTGA. V dropped 4 bases and J dropped 4 bases, with 16 bases sitting between them. This CDR3 contains 15 residues. CDR3 residues: CASSSRGDSLYGYTF. CDR3 coding DNA: TGTGCCAGCAGCTCCCGTGGGGATTCCCTCTATGGCTACACCTTC.

The chain employs TRBV7-9 and TRBJ2-7; 9 nucleotides line up with TRBD2. After removal of 6 bases from V and 2 bases from J, the junction contained 5 bases not matched to a gene. Germline loops: CDR1 SEHNR, CDR2 FQNEAQ (reference sequence). CDR3 length equals 14 residues. The CDR3 spells CASRELAGTYEQYF. CDR3 DNA: TGTGCCAGCAGGGAGCTAGCGGGGACCTACGAGCAGTACTTC.

This rearrangement joins TRBV4-1 to TRBJ2-3; D might be TRBD1 or TRBD2, each matching 7 bases. Germline CDR1 and CDR2: MGHRA and YSYEKL. The CDR3 contains 14 residues. V was clipped by 7 bases and J by 5 bases, with 16 bases between them. CDR3 region: CASNQGGGGDTQYF. The CDR3 DNA reads TGCGCCAGCAACCAGGGGGGGGGAGGAGATACGCAGTATTTT.

The chain uses TRBV14 and TRBJ1-2; the D gene is possibly TRBD1 (6 bases). Deletions cut 1 base from V and 4 bases from J, with 10 bases between. CDR1 and CDR2 from the germline V gene are SGHDN and FVKESK. The CDR3 totals 14 residues. CDR3 loop: CASSQVGGTYGYTF. In DNA, the CDR3 is TGTGCCAGCAGCCAAGTGGGGGGCACCTATGGCTACACCTTC.

This clone was counted a few times. The V gene is TRBV28, the J gene TRBJ1-6, with 7 positions matching TRBD1. The CDR3 is 17 residues long. Per the germline V gene, CDR1 is MDHEN and CDR2 is SYDVKM. J gave up 0 bases and V 6 bases, and 8 bases lay outside the gene matches. CDR3 region: CASSPGGASSYNSPLHF. For the CDR3, the DNA is TGTGCCAGCAGCCCAGGGGGGGCCAGCTCCTATAATTCACCCCTCCACTTT.

V is TRBV5-1 and J is TRBJ1-1; 8 bases align to TRBD1. The V gene end was trimmed by 4 bases and the J gene end by 4 bases; junction bases not matched to a gene: 3. This CDR3 contains 13 residues. Germline V gene sequence: CDR1 SGHRS, CDR2 YFSETQ. Here the CDR3 reads CASSPDRGTEAFF. The CDR3 DNA reads as TGCGCCAGCAGCCCAGACAGGGGCACTGAAGCTTTCTTT.

The chain has TRBV2 and TRBJ2-7; a possible D gene is TRBD2 (5 bases). Trimming shortened V by 4 bases and J by 3 bases, and 10 bases separated the two germline ends. There are 13 residues in the CDR3. CDR1 and CDR2 (germline): SNHLY, FYNNEI. CDR3 region: CASSAGILYEQYF. DNA for the CDR3: TGTGCCAGCAGTGCCGGGATCCTCTACGAGCAGTACTTC.

This clone was seen only a few times. In DNA form, the CDR3 reads TGTGCCAGCAGTACAGGGGCTGAAGCTTTCTTT. This sequence encodes CASSTGAEAFF. The genes are TRBV3-1 (or the pseudogene TRBV3-2) and TRBJ1-1; 7 positions match TRBD1. Germline CDR1 reads LGHDT; CDR2 reads YNNKEL (reference sequence). Trimming removed 6 bases from V and 6 bases from J; junction bases left unmatched: 1. The CDR3 spans 11 residues.

This clone was found once. This chain joins TRBV7-9 and TRBJ2-3; possibly TRBD2 for D (5 bases). Germline loops: CDR1 SEHNR, CDR2 FQNEAQ (reference sequence). The CDR3 sequence is 14 residues long. The V and J ends lost 6 bases and 0 bases respectively, with 10 bases between them. The CDR3 reads CASSRTSSTDTQYF. The DNA of the CDR3 is TGTGCCAGCAGTCGGACTTCGAGCACAGATACGCAGTATTTT.

In nucleotides, the CDR3 is TGTGCCAGCAGTTATCAGGGGCGCAGGACCGGGGAGCTGTTTTTT. It specifies CASSYQGRRTGELFF. This chain links TRBV6-5 with TRBJ2-2; a weak D match, TRBD1 (6 bases). Per germline, CDR1 MNHEY and CDR2 SVGAGI. Trimming cost V 3 bases and J 5 bases, with 13 bases left between them. The CDR3 spans 15 residues.

The chain recombines TRBV29-1 with TRBJ1-4; D perhaps matches TRBD1 (6 bases). With 4 bases removed from V and 7 bases from J, the gap between germline ends came to 13 bases. CDR1 is SQVTM and CDR2 is ANQGSEA in the germline V gene. CDR3 length: 13 residues. The CDR3 sequence: CSVGARGVEKLFF. The DNA of the CDR3 is TGCAGCGTTGGTGCCAGGGGTGTTGAAAAACTGTTTTTT.